Shown below are 2 T cell receptor beta chains from a single sample sequenced in a study of shared clonotypes between healthy human individuals. Positively selected for CCR7, the CD45RO-negative cells used as naive CD8 cells excluded terminally differentiated effector memory CD45RA+ cells. Clones were sequenced by immunoSEQ multiplex PCR, and TCRdb holds only the in-frame ones, with some missing. The sample contains about 2 million clones, about 95% of which appear only once. Input material: naive CD8+ T cells sorted from blood. The receptor set was obtained from a man between 18 and 29 years old in good health.

The chain has TRBV7-9 and TRBJ2-1; 9 bases fit TRBD2. The CDR3 consists of 15 residues. Per germline, CDR1 SEHNR and CDR2 FQNEAQ (reference sequence). The trim removed 8 bases at V and 5 bases at J, leaving 10 bases unmatched. CDR3 amino acids: CASLAGGEEDNEQFF. The CDR3 DNA reads as TGTGCCAGCCTGGCGGGAGGGGAGGAGGACAATGAGCAGTTCTTC.

The chain uses TRBV6-6 and TRBJ1-2; no clear D gene. This CDR3 has 8 residues. The V gene's germline CDR1 is MNHNY and CDR2 SVGAGI (reference sequence). The CDR3 reads CTKPGFTF. The CDR3 DNA reads as TGTACTAAACCGGGTTTCACCTTC.